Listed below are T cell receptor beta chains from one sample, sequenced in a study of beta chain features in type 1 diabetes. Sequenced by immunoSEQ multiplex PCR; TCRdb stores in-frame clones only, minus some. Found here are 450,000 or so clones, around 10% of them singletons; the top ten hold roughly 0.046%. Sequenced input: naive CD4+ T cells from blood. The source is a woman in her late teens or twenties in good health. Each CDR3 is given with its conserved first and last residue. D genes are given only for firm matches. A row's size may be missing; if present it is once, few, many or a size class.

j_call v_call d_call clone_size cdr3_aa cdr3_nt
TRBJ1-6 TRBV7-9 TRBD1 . CASSLVGTGNSPLHF TGTGCCAGCAGCTTAGTGGGGACAGGGAATTCACCCCTCCACTTT
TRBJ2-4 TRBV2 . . CASSAPGAGGYF TGTGCCAGCAGTGCCCCGGGGGCCGGGGGGTACTTC
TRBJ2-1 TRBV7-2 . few CATQYIGEPRFF TGTGCCACCCAATATATAGGTGAACCCCGGTTCTTC
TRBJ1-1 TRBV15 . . CATSRDPGRNTEAFF TGTGCCACCAGCAGGGACCCCGGGCGGAACACTGAAGCTTTCTTT
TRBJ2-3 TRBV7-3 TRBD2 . CASPGRGEDTQYF TGTGCCAGCCCAGGGAGGGGAGAGGATACGCAGTATTTT
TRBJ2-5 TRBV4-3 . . CASSQDRETQYF TGCGCCAGCAGCCAAGATCGGGAGACCCAGTACTTC
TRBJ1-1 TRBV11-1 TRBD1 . CASSLDRGYTEAFF TGTGCCAGCAGCTTAGACAGGGGATACACTGAAGCTTTCTTT
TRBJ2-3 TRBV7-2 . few CASSLSRGVYADTQYF TGTGCCAGCAGCTTGTCACGGGGTGTTTACGCAGATACGCAGTATTTT
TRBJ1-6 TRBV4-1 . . CASSQPRAGLNNSPLHF TGCGCCAGCAGCCAACCACGGGCGGGGCTCAATAATTCACCCCTCCACTTT
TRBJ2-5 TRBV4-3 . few CASSQDGQLGGTQYF TGCGCCAGCAGCCAAGATGGCCAGTTGGGGGGGACCCAGTACTTC
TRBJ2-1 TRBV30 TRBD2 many CAWSKGTSGYNEQFF TGTGCCTGGAGTAAGGGGACTAGCGGCTACAATGAGCAGTTCTTC
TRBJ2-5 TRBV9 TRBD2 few CASSRGGYQETQYF TGTGCCAGCAGCCGGGGGGGCTACCAAGAGACCCAGTACTTC
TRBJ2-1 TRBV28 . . CASSLSGQNEQFF TGTGCCAGCAGTTTATCGGGGCAAAATGAGCAGTTCTTC
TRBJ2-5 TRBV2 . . CASSERETQYF TGTGCCAGCAGTGAAAGGGAGACCCAGTACTTC
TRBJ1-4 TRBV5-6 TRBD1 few CASSSQTRDRPNEKLFF TGTGCCAGCAGCTCTCAGACCCGGGACAGACCGAATGAAAAACTGTTTTTT
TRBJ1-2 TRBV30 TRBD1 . CAWSVIRTGNGYTF TGTGCCTGGAGTGTTATTAGGACAGGGAACGGCTACACCTTC
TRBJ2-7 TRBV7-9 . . CASSFGKGDEQYF TGTGCCAGCAGCTTTGGTAAAGGGGACGAGCAGTACTTC
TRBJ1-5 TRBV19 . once CASRPPGGSQPQHF TGTGCCAGTCGTCCCCCGGGGGGCAGTCAGCCCCAGCATTTT
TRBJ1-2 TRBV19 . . CASSRGDYGYTF TGTGCCAGTAGCAGGGGTGACTATGGCTACACCTTC